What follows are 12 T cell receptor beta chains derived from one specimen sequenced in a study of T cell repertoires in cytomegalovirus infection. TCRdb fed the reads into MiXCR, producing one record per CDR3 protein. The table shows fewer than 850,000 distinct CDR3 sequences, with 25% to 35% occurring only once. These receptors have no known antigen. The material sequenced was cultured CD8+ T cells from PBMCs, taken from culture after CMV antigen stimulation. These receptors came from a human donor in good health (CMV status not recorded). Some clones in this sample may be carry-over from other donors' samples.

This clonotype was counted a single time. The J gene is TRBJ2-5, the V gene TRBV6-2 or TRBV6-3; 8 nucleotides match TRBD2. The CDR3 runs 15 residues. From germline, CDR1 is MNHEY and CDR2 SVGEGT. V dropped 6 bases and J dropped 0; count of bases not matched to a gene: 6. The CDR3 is CASRHLAGHQETQYF. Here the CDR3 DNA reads TGTGCCAGCAGACACCTAGCGGGTCACCAAGAGACCCAGTACTTC.

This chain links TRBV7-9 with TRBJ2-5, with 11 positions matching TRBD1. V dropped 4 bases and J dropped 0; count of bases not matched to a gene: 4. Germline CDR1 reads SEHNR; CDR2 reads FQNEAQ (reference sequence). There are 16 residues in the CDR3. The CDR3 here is CASSSPGQGDQETQYF. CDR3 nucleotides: TGTGCCAGCAGCTCGCCGGGACAGGGGGACCAAGAGACCCAGTACTTC.

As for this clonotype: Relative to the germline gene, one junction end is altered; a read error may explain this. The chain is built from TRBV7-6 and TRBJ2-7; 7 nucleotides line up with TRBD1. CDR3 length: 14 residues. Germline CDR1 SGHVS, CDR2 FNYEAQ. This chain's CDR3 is CTSSSYRGTYEQYF. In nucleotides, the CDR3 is TGTACCAGCAGCTCTTACAGGGGTACCTACGAGCAGTACTTC.

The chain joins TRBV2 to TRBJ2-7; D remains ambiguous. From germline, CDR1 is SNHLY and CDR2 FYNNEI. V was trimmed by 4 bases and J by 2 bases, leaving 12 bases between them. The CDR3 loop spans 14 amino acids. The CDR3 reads CASSGSGDPYEQYF. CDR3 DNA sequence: TGTGCCAGCAGTGGATCAGGAGATCCCTACGAGCAGTACTTC.

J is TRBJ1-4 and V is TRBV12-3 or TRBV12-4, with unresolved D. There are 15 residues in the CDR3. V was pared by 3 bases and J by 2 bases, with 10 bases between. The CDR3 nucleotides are TGTGCCAGCAGTTTTACCTTAAAGACTAATGAAAAACTGTTTTTT. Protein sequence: CASSFTLKTNEKLFF.

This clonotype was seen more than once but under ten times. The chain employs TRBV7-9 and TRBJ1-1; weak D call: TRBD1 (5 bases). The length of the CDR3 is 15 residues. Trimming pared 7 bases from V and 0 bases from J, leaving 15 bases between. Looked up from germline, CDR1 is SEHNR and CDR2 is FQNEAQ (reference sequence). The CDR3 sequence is CASTMPGEVNTEAFF. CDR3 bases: TGTGCCAGCACAATGCCGGGGGAGGTGAACACTGAAGCTTTCTTT.

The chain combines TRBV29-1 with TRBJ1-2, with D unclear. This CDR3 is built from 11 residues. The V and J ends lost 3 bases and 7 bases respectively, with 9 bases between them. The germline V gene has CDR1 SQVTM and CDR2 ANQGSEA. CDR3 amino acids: CSVDQRAGYTF. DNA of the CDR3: TGCAGCGTTGACCAGAGGGCTGGCTACACCTTC.

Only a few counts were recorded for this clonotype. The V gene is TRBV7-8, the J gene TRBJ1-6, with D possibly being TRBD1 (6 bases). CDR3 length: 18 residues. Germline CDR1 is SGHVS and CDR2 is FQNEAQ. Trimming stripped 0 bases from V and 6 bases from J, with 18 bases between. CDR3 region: CASSLASSSGAFNSPLHF. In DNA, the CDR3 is TGTGCCAGCAGCTTAGCGAGTTCTTCGGGGGCCTTTAATTCACCCCTCCACTTT.

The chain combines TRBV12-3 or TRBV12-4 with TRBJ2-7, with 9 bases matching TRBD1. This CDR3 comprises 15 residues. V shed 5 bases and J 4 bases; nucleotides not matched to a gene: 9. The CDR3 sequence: CASSPGDREIYEQYF. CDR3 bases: TGTGCCAGCAGTCCCGGGGACAGGGAGATTTACGAGCAGTACTTC.

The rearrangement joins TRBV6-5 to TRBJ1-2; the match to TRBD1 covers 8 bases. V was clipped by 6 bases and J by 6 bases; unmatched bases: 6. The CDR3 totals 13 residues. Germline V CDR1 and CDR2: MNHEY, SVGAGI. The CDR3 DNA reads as TGTGCCAGCAGCATGGACAGGGAACATGGCTACACCTTC. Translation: CASSMDREHGYTF.

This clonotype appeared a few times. For the CDR3, the DNA is TGTGCCAGCAGCCATACCGACGGCGTAGTCTACAATGAGCAGTTCTTC. Protein sequence: CASSHTDGVVYNEQFF. The chain employs TRBV11-1 and TRBJ2-1; D unresolved. There are 16 residues in the CDR3. Per the germline V gene, CDR1 is SGHAT and CDR2 is FQDESV (reference sequence). Trimming pared 5 bases from V and 3 bases from J, leaving 17 bases between.

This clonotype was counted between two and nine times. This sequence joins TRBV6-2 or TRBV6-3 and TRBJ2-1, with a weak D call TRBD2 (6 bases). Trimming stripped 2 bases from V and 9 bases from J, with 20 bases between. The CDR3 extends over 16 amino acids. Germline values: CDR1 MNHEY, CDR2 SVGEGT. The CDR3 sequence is CASSYGLLAVHPEQFF. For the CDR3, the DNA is TGTGCCAGCAGTTACGGTTTACTAGCCGTACACCCTGAGCAGTTCTTC.